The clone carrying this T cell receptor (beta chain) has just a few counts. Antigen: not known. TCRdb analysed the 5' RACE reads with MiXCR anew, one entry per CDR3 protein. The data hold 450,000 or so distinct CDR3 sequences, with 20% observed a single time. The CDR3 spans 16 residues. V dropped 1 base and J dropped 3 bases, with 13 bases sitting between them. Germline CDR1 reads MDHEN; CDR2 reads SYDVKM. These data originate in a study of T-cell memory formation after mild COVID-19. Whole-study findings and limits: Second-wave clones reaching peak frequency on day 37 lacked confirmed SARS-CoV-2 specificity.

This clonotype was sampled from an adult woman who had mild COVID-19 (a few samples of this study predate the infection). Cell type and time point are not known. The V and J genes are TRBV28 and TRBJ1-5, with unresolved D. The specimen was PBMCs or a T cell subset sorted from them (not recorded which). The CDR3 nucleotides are TGTGCCAGCAGTTTATTGAAGGTGGGCGACAATCAGCCCCAGCATTTT. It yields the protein CASSLLKVGDNQPQHF.